The clone carrying this T cell receptor beta chain was seen only a few times. The data were obtained in a study of T cells in Graves' hyperthyroidism and ophthalmopathy. CDR1 DFQATT and CDR2 SNEGSKA come from the germline V gene (reference sequence). The CDR3 spans 14 residues. The V end lost 3 bases, the J end lost 4 bases, and 16 bases lay between the germline ends. The CDR3 regions of TCR beta were amplified from RNA transcripts. A first-round RT-PCR of the TCR CDR3 used the HTBI primer set. A single record per CDR3 protein comes from TCRdb applying MiXCR to the multiplex PCR reads. The sample comprises 250,000 to 300,000 distinct CDR3 sequences, approximately 13% of which are singletons, and 7.9% rests with the top ten. PBMCs stemmed from about 9.7 ml fresh peripheral blood.

The sequence was collected from a woman aged 35 to 49 with Graves' hyperthyroidism. The V call is TRBV20-1, the J call TRBJ2-7; D gene uncertain. Sequences were obtained from blood. This CDR3 reads CSASDPLGGYEQYF. CDR3 coding DNA: TGCAGTGCTAGTGACCCTCTGGGTGGGTACGAGCAGTACTTC.